This is a list of T cell receptor beta chains from one sample in a study of blood T cell repertoires in COVID-19. The repertoire was sequenced with immunoSEQ multiplex PCR; TCRdb's copy has only in-frame clones and lacks some. The sample shows 28,000 or so clones, about 92% of them seen only once. The sequencing input was peripheral blood. These receptor sequences come from a human donor in a cohort sampled during active COVID-19. Both conserved end residues are part of each CDR3. The D gene is left open where the match is weak. Only some rows state a clone size, as once, few, many or a class for expanded clones.

clone size	D gene	V gene	J gene	CDR3 DNA	CDR3 protein
.	.	TRBV6-6	TRBJ1-1	TGTGCCAGCAGTCAGACAGGTTCCTCGTCGGCTTTCTTT	CASSQTGSSSAFF
once	.	TRBV6-1	TRBJ2-7	TGTGCCAGCAGGGAAGTAAGGGGGTCCTACGAGCAGTACTTC	CASREVRGSYEQYF
.	.	TRBV7-2	TRBJ2-7	TGTGCCAGCAGCGAGGACAGCACAACCGCTTTCTACGAGCAGTACTTC	CASSEDSTTAFYEQYF
.	TRBD1	TRBV10-3	TRBJ2-5	TGTGCCATCAGAGACGGGACAGTCGGAGAGACCCAGTACTTC	CAIRDGTVGETQYF
.	.	TRBV6-2/TRBV6-3	TRBJ1-1	TGTGCCAGCAGTTCGGGAGACAAGTACACTGAAGCTTTCTTT	CASSSGDKYTEAFF
.	.	TRBV28	TRBJ2-7	TGTGCCAGCAGTTCAGGGCCGCCCTACGAGCAGTACTTC	CASSSGPPYEQYF
.	.	TRBV30	TRBJ1-3	TGTGCCTGGAGTGTACTGGCAGGGCTAAGAAACACCATATATTTT	CAWSVLAGLRNTIYF
.	.	TRBV5-1	TRBJ1-4	TGCGCCAGCAGCTTGGGGTTTTTGGGAGCAACTAATGAAAAACTGTTTTTT	CASSLGFLGATNEKLFF
.	.	TRBV24-1	TRBJ2-7	TGTGCCACCAGTGATTCGCCCCTCCCGCGGGCCTACGAGCAGTACTTC	CATSDSPLPRAYEQYF
.	TRBD1	TRBV6-6	TRBJ2-1	TGTGCCAGCAGTACGGACAGGGGGTCCTACAATGAGCAGTTCTTC	CASSTDRGSYNEQFF
.	.	TRBV5-1	TRBJ1-1	TGCGCCAGCAGGACGACAGTGAACACTGAAGCTTTCTTT	CASRTTVNTEAFF
.	.	TRBV11-2	TRBJ1-5	TGTGCCAGCAGCTCCACCTCAGGGATAGGTCAGCCCCAGCATTTT	CASSSTSGIGQPQHF
.	.	TRBV4-1	TRBJ1-2	TGCGCCAGCAGCCAAGAAGGCCAGGGTAGGGGTGGCTACACCTTC	CASSQEGQGRGGYTF
.	TRBD1	TRBV5-1	TRBJ1-2	TGCGCCAGCAGCTCCTGGACAGGGAGCAACTATGGCTACACCTTC	CASSSWTGSNYGYTF
.	.	TRBV2	TRBJ1-4	TGTGCCAGCAGTGTTCAGGGGAGGGGTGAAAAACTGTTTTTT	CASSVQGRGEKLFF
.	TRBD1	TRBV10-2	TRBJ1-3	TGCGCCAGCAGGATACAGGGGGCCCCTGGAAACACCATATATTTT	CASRIQGAPGNTIYF
.	.	TRBV6-5	TRBJ2-7	TGTGCCAGCAGTTTGTCCGCCTACGAGCAGTACTTC	CASSLSAYEQYF
.	.	TRBV7-6	TRBJ1-1	TGTGCCAGCAGCTTAAATCCGGAGGGAGGAACTGAAGCTTTCTTT	CASSLNPEGGTEAFF
.	.	TRBV21-1	TRBJ1-3	TGTGCCAGCAGCAGCGGAGGGAGCTCTGGAAACACCATATATTTT	CASSSGGSSGNTIYF
.	TRBD1	TRBV6-5	TRBJ2-3	TGTGCCAGCAGTTACTCTAGGGGACAGTTCCCAGATACGCAGTATTTT	CASSYSRGQFPDTQYF
.	.	TRBV3-1/TRBV3-2	TRBJ1-2	TGTGCCAGCAGCCAAGTTCAGGTATATGGCTACACCTTC	CASSQVQVYGYTF
.	.	TRBV3-1/TRBV3-2	TRBJ1-3	TGTGCCAGCAGCCAACAGGGCGCTGGAAACACCATATATTTT	CASSQQGAGNTIYF
.	.	TRBV24-1	TRBJ2-6	TGTGCCACCGGGAGGGGGACGAACTCTGGGGCCAACGTCCTGACTTTC	CATGRGTNSGANVLTF
.	TRBD1	TRBV6-5	TRBJ1-2	TGTGCCAGCAGCGTGGACAGGGGGCGGGAGGGCTACACCTTC	CASSVDRGREGYTF
.	.	TRBV21-1	TRBJ2-5	TGTGCCAGCAGCAATACCTCTTCTGCCGGAGAACTAGCGGGGCAAGAGACCCAGTACTTC	CASSNTSSAGELAGQETQYF
.	TRBD1	TRBV6-6	TRBJ1-5	TGTGCCAGCAGCCTCCGGGACAGTAGCAATCAGCCCCAGCATTTT	CASSLRDSSNQPQHF
.	.	TRBV3-1/TRBV3-2	TRBJ1-6	TGTGCCAGCAGCCAAGTAGAGCAGGGCAATAATTCACCCCTCCACTTT	CASSQVEQGNNSPLHF
.	TRBD2	TRBV5-1	TRBJ2-7	TGCGCCAGCAGCATAAGCGGGGGGAGCTCCTACGAGCAGTACTTC	CASSISGGSSYEQYF
.	.	TRBV5-5	TRBJ1-1	TGTGCCAGCAGCTGGGGCGGGGGGATATCGAACACTGAAGCTTTCTTT	CASSWGGGISNTEAFF
once	TRBD1	TRBV18	TRBJ1-3	TGTGCCAGCTCACCAAGACAGGGGGAAGGCGTCACCATATATTTT	CASSPRQGEGVTIYF
.	.	TRBV28	TRBJ1-1	TGTGCCAGCGGGACGACAGGCCCCTACACTGAAGCTTTCTTT	CASGTTGPYTEAFF
.	TRBD1	TRBV6-5	TRBJ1-3	TGTGCCAGCAGAAACCCAGGGGGCGGAAACACCATATATTTT	CASRNPGGGNTIYF
.	.	TRBV7-8	TRBJ1-5	TGTGCCAGCAGCTCCACTTCGGGGGGCAATCAGCCCCAGCATTTT	CASSSTSGGNQPQHF